This T cell receptor beta chain comes out of a study of spatial heterogeneity in lung cancer. TCRdb called the 5' RACE reads again in MiXCR, with one record for every CDR3 protein. Counted here are about 38,000 distinct CDR3 sequences, around 7.2% occurring once; the ten biggest clones make up under 30%. The time point denotes: sample taken at primary tumor resection. The donors comprised about 69 untreated early-stage non-small cell lung cancer patients. This CDR3 has 15 amino acids. The germline V gene has CDR1 SGHTA and CDR2 FQGTGA. Trimming stripped 4 bases from V and 6 bases from J, with 13 bases between.

The chain joins TRBV7-3 to TRBJ1-6; no clear D gene. The receptor comes from a male donor with early-stage non-small cell lung cancer. This specimen consisted of PBMCs, obtained at surgery. The CDR3 DNA follows: TGTGCCAGCAGCTCAGACTCAGGAATTAATTCACCCCTCCACTTT. This sequence encodes CASSSDSGINSPLHF.